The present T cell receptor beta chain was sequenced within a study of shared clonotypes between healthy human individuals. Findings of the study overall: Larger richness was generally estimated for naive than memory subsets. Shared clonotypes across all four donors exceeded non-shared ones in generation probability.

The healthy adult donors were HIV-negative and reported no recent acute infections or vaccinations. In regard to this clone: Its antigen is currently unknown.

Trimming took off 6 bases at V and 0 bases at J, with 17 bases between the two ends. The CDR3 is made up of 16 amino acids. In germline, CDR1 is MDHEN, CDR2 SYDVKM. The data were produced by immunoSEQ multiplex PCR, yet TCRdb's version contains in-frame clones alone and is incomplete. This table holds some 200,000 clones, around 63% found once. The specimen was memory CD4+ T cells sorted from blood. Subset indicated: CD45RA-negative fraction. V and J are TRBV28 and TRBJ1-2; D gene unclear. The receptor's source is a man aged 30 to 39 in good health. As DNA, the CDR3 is TGTGCCAGCAGCTTTCCCGGTTTCGGCGCTAACTATGGCTACACCTTC. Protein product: CASSFPGFGANYGYTF.